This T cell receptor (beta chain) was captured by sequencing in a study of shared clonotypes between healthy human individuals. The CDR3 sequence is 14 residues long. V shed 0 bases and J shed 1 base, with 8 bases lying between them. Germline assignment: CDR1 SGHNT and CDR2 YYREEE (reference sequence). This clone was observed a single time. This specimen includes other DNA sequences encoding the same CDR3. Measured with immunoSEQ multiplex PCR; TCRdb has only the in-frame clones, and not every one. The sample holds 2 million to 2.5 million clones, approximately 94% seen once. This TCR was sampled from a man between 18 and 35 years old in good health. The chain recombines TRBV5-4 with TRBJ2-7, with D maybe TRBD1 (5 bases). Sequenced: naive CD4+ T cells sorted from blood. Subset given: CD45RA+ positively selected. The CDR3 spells CASSLAGPSYEQYF. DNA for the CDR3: TGTGCCAGCAGCTTGGCAGGGCCTTCCTACGAGCAGTACTTC.